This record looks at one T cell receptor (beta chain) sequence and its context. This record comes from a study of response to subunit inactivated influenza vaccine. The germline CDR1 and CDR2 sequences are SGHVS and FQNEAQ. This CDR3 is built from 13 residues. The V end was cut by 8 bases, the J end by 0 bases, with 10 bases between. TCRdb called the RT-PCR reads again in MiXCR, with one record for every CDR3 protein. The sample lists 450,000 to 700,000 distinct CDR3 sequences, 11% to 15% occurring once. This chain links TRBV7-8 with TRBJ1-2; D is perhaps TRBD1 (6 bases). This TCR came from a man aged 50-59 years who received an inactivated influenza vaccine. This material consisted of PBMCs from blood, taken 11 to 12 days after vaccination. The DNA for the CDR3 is TGTGCCAGCCAGGGGAGTGCTAACTATGGCTACACCTTC. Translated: CASQGSANYGYTF.